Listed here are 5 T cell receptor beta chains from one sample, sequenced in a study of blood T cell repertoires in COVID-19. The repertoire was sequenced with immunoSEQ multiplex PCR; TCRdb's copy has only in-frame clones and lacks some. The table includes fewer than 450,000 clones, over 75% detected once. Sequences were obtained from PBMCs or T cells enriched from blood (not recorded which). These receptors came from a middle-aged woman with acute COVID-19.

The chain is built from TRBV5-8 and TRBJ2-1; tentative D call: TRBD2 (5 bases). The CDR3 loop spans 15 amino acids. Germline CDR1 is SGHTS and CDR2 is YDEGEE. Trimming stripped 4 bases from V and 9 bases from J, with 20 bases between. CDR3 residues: CASSPRVNGVGEQFF. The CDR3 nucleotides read TGTGCCAGCAGCCCGCGGGTCAACGGGGTTGGTGAGCAGTTCTTC.

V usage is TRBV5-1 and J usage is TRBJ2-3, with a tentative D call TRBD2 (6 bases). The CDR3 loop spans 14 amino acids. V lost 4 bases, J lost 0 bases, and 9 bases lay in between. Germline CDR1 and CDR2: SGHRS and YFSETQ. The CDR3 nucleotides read TGCGCCAGCAGCGAAGGGAGGAGCACAGATACGCAGTATTTT. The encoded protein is CASSEGRSTDTQYF.

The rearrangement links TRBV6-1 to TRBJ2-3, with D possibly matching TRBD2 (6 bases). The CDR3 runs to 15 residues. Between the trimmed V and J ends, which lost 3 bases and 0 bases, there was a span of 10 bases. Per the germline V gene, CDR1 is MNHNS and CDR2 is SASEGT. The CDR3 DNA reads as TGTGCCAGCAGTGAGGCGGGGAGAAGCACAGATACGCAGTATTTT. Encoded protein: CASSEAGRSTDTQYF.

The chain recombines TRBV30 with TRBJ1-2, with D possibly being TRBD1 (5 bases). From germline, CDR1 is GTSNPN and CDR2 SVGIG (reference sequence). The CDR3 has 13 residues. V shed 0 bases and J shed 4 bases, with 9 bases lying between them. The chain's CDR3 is CAWSVGGPYGYTF. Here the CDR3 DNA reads TGTGCCTGGAGTGTCGGGGGTCCCTATGGCTACACCTTC.

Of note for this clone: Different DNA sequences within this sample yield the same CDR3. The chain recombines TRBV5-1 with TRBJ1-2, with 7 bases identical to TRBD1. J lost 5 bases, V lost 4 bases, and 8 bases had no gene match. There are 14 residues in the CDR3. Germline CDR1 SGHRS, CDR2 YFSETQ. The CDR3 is CASSPPGQNYGYTF. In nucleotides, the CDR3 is TGCGCCAGCAGCCCGCCGGGACAGAATTATGGCTACACCTTC.